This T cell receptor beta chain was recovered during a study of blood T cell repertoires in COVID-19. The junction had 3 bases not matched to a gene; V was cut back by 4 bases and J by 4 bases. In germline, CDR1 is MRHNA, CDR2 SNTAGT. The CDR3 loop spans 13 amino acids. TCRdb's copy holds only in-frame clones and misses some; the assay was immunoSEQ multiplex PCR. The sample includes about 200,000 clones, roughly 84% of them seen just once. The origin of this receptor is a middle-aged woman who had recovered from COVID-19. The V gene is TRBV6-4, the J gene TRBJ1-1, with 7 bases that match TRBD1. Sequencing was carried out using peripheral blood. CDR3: CASSVQGGTEAFF. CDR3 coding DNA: TGTGCCAGCAGTGTCCAGGGGGGCACTGAAGCTTTCTTT.